A single sample gave rise to the 28 T cell receptor beta chains below, sequenced in a study of blood T cell repertoires in COVID-19. Profiled with immunoSEQ multiplex PCR; TCRdb holds only in-frame clones, not every one. Altogether about 380,000 clones are present, 88% being singletons, with the ten largest covering less than 1.5%. Source material: PBMCs or T cells enriched from blood (not recorded which). The source of these receptors is a woman aged 18-35 years who had recovered from COVID-19.

This chain links TRBV3-1 (or the pseudogene TRBV3-2) with TRBJ2-1; 10 nucleotides line up with TRBD2. The CDR3 contains 16 residues. From germline, CDR1 is LGHDT and CDR2 YNNKEL (reference sequence). Trimming removed 2 bases from V and 1 base from J; junction bases left unmatched: 2. CDR3 loop: CASSQLAGVSYNEQFF. As DNA, the CDR3 is TGTGCCAGCAGCCAACTAGCGGGGGTGTCCTACAATGAGCAGTTCTTC.

The V gene is TRBV4-2, the J gene TRBJ2-5, with TRBD2 matching 8 bases. This CDR3 contains 15 residues. The V segment lost 0 bases and the J segment 4 bases; nucleotides outside the gene matches: 4. Germline CDR1 LGHNA, CDR2 YNFKEQ. For the CDR3, the DNA is TGTGCCAGCAGCCAAGATCGGGGGGGCCCAGAGACCCAGTACTTC. Translated, it gives CASSQDRGGPETQYF.

This chain connects TRBV19 to TRBJ1-1; unclear D gene. V was pared by 4 bases and J by 4 bases, with 7 bases between. The germline V gene encodes CDR1 LNHDA and CDR2 SQIVND (reference sequence). The CDR3 has 12 residues. Here the CDR3 DNA reads TGTGCCAGTAGTAATATGCGCACTGAAGCTTTCTTT. Translated, it gives CASSNMRTEAFF.

This clone came up once. The chain combines TRBV30 with TRBJ1-5; tentatively, D is TRBD1 (5 bases). The V end lost 5 bases, the J end lost 5 bases, and 13 bases lay between the germline ends. CDR3 length equals 13 residues. The germline V gene encodes CDR1 GTSNPN and CDR2 SVGIG (reference sequence). CDR3 amino acids: CAWDSQRDQPQHF. The CDR3, as DNA: TGTGCCTGGGACAGCCAGCGGGATCAGCCCCAGCATTTT.

In DNA form, the CDR3 reads TGTGCCAGCAGACCCCACACAGTGGCGCGCACTGAAGCTTTCTTT. Amino acid sequence: CASRPHTVARTEAFF. The genes are TRBV28 and TRBJ1-1; D remains ambiguous. V lost 6 bases and J 4 bases, leaving 18 bases between the germline ends. The CDR3 is 15 residues long. The V gene's germline CDR1 is MDHEN and CDR2 SYDVKM.

The rearrangement links TRBV9 to TRBJ1-1; D is unclear. The germline gives CDR1 SGDLS, CDR2 YYNGEE. The CDR3 loop spans 13 amino acids. V was clipped by 2 bases and J by 4 bases, with 9 bases between them. The CDR3 reads CASSVEPGTEAFF. CDR3 nucleotide sequence: TGTGCCAGCAGCGTGGAGCCGGGCACTGAAGCTTTCTTT.

The V and J genes are TRBV7-9 and TRBJ2-1; 10 positions match TRBD2. Germline CDR1 reads SEHNR; CDR2 reads FQNEAQ (reference sequence). Trimming at V came to 2 bases and at J to 7 bases, leaving 5 bases not matched to a gene. There are 15 residues in the CDR3. DNA of the CDR3: TGTGCCAGCAGCTTAAGCGGGGGGGCGGTAAATGAGCAGTTCTTC. This sequence encodes CASSLSGGAVNEQFF.

The chain carries TRBV24-1 and TRBJ1-2; D unclear. The germline V gene has CDR1 KGHDR and CDR2 SFDVKD. The CDR3 has 12 residues. V gave up 3 bases and J gave up 4 bases, with 5 bases separating them. The CDR3: CATSDGRYGYTF. CDR3 bases: TGTGCCACCAGTGATGGCCGCTATGGCTACACCTTC.

This clone was counted a few times. The rearrangement links TRBV7-9 to TRBJ2-7; perhaps TRBD1 as D (6 bases). Germline CDR1 reads SEHNR; CDR2 reads FQNEAQ (reference sequence). The CDR3 runs to 17 residues. The ends were cut back, 0 bases at V and 2 bases at J, with 17 bases in the middle. This CDR3 reads CASSLARDRILPYEQYF. CDR3 nucleotides: TGTGCCAGCAGCTTAGCGAGAGACAGGATTTTACCCTACGAGCAGTACTTC.

This chain connects TRBV7-3 to TRBJ2-1, with D possibly matching TRBD2 (5 bases). Trimming cost V 6 bases and J 6 bases, with 15 bases left between them. This CDR3 has 14 residues. Germline assignment: CDR1 SGHTA and CDR2 FQGTGA. The CDR3 is CASSPGKAANEQFF. Written as DNA, the CDR3 is TGTGCCAGCAGTCCCGGGAAAGCGGCCAATGAGCAGTTCTTC.

The CDR3 sequence is CASSIYAGEGYEQYF. In DNA form, the CDR3 reads TGTGCCAGTAGTATTTATGCAGGGGAAGGCTACGAGCAGTACTTC. The chain carries TRBV19 and TRBJ2-7, with D perhaps matching TRBD1 (6 bases). Germline CDR1 is LNHDA and CDR2 is SQIVND (reference sequence). There are 15 residues in the CDR3. The ends were cut back, 3 bases at V and 3 bases at J, with 15 bases in the middle.

This clone was seen once. The chain couples TRBV2 to TRBJ2-5; D may be TRBD1 (6 bases). CDR3 length: 15 residues. V was pared by 4 bases and J by 1 base, with 13 bases between. Germline lookup yields CDR1 SNHLY and CDR2 FYNNEI. The chain's CDR3 is CASSGTVGSQETQYF. CDR3 nucleotide sequence: TGTGCCAGCAGTGGGACAGTAGGGAGCCAAGAGACCCAGTACTTC.

The chain couples TRBV7-9 to TRBJ1-4, with TRBD1 matching over 8 bases. The CDR3 has 15 amino acids. V trimming: 8 bases; J trimming: 5 bases; junction bases outside the gene matches: 10. Germline CDR1 reads SEHNR; CDR2 reads FQNEAQ (reference sequence). DNA for the CDR3: TGTGCCAGCCTCCCTCGGGACAGGCTGAATGAAAAACTGTTTTTT. It codes for CASLPRDRLNEKLFF.

The CDR3, as DNA: TGTGCCAGTAGTATAGAGGCTCCCGGAGGGCCTGGAAACACCATATATTTT. Its translation: CASSIEAPGGPGNTIYF. The chain couples TRBV19 to TRBJ1-3; D not resolved. Germline V lookup: CDR1 LNHDA, CDR2 SQIVND (reference sequence). There are 17 residues in the CDR3. V was trimmed by 0 bases and J by 2 bases, leaving 14 bases between them.

CDR3 coding DNA: TGTGCCAGCAGTGAAATCAGGGGCAACAGGGAAGGAGATGGCTACACCTTC. Its translation: CASSEIRGNREGDGYTF. The chain uses TRBV6-1 and TRBJ1-2; a weak D match, TRBD1 (6 bases). V was clipped by 2 bases and J by 6 bases, with 22 bases between them. Germline loops: CDR1 MNHNS, CDR2 SASEGT. The CDR3 covers 17 residues.

This sequence joins TRBV11-2 and TRBJ1-5; a weak D match, TRBD1 (6 bases). CDR1 is SGHAT, CDR2 FQNNGV, per germline. The CDR3 totals 17 residues. Trimming took off 0 bases at V and 4 bases at J, with 16 bases between the two ends. The CDR3 nucleotides read TGTGCCAGCAGCTTAGATGCCACACAGGGTCCTAATCAGCCCCAGCATTTT. Protein sequence: CASSLDATQGPNQPQHF.

This clone came up a few times. The sample holds other DNA sequences that translate to the same CDR3. The genes are TRBV2 and TRBJ1-5; D call uncertain. Between the trimmed V and J ends, which lost 1 base and 2 bases, there was a span of 6 bases. CDR1 SNHLY and CDR2 FYNNEI come from the germline V gene. The CDR3 has 14 amino acids. CDR3 sequence: CASSEGGGNQPQHF. CDR3 sequence (DNA): TGTGCCAGCAGTGAAGGGGGAGGCAATCAGCCCCAGCATTTT.

V usage is TRBV7-9 and J usage is TRBJ1-5; 10 bases align to TRBD1. CDR1 SEHNR and CDR2 FQNEAQ come from the germline V gene (reference sequence). This CDR3 is 18 amino acids long. J was trimmed by 0 bases and V by 2 bases; bases with no gene match: 7. The CDR3 spells CASSLSGTGDDSNQPQHF. CDR3 in DNA: TGTGCCAGCAGCTTAAGCGGGACAGGGGATGATAGCAATCAGCCCCAGCATTTT.

The chain employs TRBV6-1 and TRBJ2-2; a possible D gene is TRBD1 (5 bases). CDR3 size: 15 residues. Trimming pared 0 bases from V and 3 bases from J, leaving 8 bases between. The germline gives CDR1 MNHNS, CDR2 SASEGT. The CDR3 loop reads CASSEAQGYTGELFF. CDR3 nucleotide sequence: TGTGCCAGCAGTGAAGCGCAGGGTTACACCGGGGAGCTGTTTTTT.

V is TRBV5-1 and J is TRBJ2-7; 8 nucleotides agree with TRBD1. The V segment lost 4 bases and the J segment 3 bases; nucleotides outside the gene matches: 3. Germline loops: CDR1 SGHRS, CDR2 YFSETQ. The length of the CDR3 is 13 residues. CDR3 sequence (DNA): TGCGCCAGCAGCCCACAGGGGGTCTACGAGCAGTACTTC. This gives the protein CASSPQGVYEQYF.

The gene calls are TRBV9 and TRBJ1-1; TRBD1 agrees at 9 bases. The CDR3 loop spans 15 amino acids. V lost 4 bases, J lost 4 bases, and 8 bases stayed unmatched. Germline values: CDR1 SGDLS, CDR2 YYNGEE. The CDR3 region has the DNA TGTGCCAGCAGCACCGGGGACAGGGCGGGCACTGAAGCTTTCTTT. Translated, it gives CASSTGDRAGTEAFF.

The rearrangement uses TRBV5-8 and TRBJ2-3; no reliable D call. The CDR3 is made up of 10 amino acids. The germline V gene encodes CDR1 SGHTS and CDR2 YDEGEE. V lost 0 bases to trimming and J lost 14 bases, with 7 bases between them. In nucleotides, the CDR3 is TGTGCCAGCAGCTTGGTTCTGTTGTATTTT. Translation gives CASSLVLLYF.

DNA of the CDR3: TGTGCCACCAGTGACCTCGGCCAGGGCGCATACTATGGCTACACCTTC. Translated, it gives CATSDLGQGAYYGYTF. The V and J genes are TRBV24-1 and TRBJ1-2; D may be TRBD1 (5 bases). The CDR3 sequence is 16 residues long. With 4 bases removed from V and 3 bases from J, the gap between germline ends came to 17 bases. Germline CDR1 and CDR2: KGHDR and SFDVKD.

The genes are TRBV30 and TRBJ1-4; maybe TRBD1 (5 bases). Germline V gene lookup returns CDR1 GTSNPN and CDR2 SVGIG (reference sequence). The V end was cut by 3 bases, the J end by 7 bases, with 9 bases between. The CDR3 extends over 12 amino acids. The CDR3 here is CAWSQGGEKLFF. The CDR3 bases are TGTGCCTGGAGCCAGGGAGGTGAAAAACTGTTTTTT.

The rearrangement joins TRBV11-2 to TRBJ2-6, with 11 bases identical to TRBD1. The length of the CDR3 is 17 residues. Germline V gene sequence: CDR1 SGHAT, CDR2 FQNNGV. The J segment lost 4 bases and the V segment lost 1 base, leaving 3 bases of the junction unmatched. CDR3 amino acids: CASSLGTGGLGANVLTF. The CDR3 region has the DNA TGTGCCAGCAGCTTAGGGACAGGGGGCCTCGGGGCCAACGTCCTGACTTTC.

The chain joins TRBV7-6 to TRBJ2-7; the match to TRBD2 covers 13 bases. CDR3 size: 21 residues. Germline V lookup: CDR1 SGHVS, CDR2 FNYEAQ. Trimming at V came to 1 base and at J to 0 bases, leaving 15 bases not matched to a gene. This chain's CDR3 is CASSLVAGWGTSGVSSYEQYF. CDR3 DNA: TGTGCCAGCAGCTTAGTAGCGGGCTGGGGGACTAGCGGGGTGAGCTCCTACGAGCAGTACTTC.

The chain employs TRBV5-4 and TRBJ2-3, with 8 bases identical to TRBD2. The CDR3 sequence is 14 residues long. In germline, CDR1 is SGHNT, CDR2 YYREEE (reference sequence). V lost 2 bases to trimming and J lost 6 bases; unmatched junction nucleotides: 5. CDR3 coding DNA: TGTGCCAGCAGCTTACGGGGGGGCTTTGATACGCAGTATTTT. Translating gives CASSLRGGFDTQYF.

V usage is TRBV21-1 and J usage is TRBJ1-2; no DNA check was done on the table's D call, TRBD1. TRBV21-1 is a pseudogene locus. The CDR3 has 20 residues. The CDR3 is CASSKLRVRQGSTYNYGYTF. The CDR3 DNA reads as TGTGCCAGCAGCAAGTTGAGGGTGCGACAGGGATCTACCTATAACTATGGCTACACCTTC.